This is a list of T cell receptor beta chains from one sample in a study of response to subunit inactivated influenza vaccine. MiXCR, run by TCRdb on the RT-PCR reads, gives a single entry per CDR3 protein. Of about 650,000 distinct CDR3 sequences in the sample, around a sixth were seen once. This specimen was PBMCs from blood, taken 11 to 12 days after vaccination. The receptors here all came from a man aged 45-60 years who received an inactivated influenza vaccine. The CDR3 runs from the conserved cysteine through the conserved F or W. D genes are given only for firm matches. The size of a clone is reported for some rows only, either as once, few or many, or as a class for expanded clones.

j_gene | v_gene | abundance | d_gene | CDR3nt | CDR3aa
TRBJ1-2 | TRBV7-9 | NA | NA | TGTGCCAGCAGCTCCTTACAGACAGGACCCTATGGCTACACCTTC | CASSSLQTGPYGYTF
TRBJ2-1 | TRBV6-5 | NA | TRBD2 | TGTGCCAGCAGTTACTCGGCGGGGGGGGCCTCCCTGAATGAGCAGTTCTTC | CASSYSAGGASLNEQFF
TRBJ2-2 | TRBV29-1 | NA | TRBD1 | TGCAGCGCTTGGACAGGGCAAGGGACCGGGGAGCTGTTTTTT | CSAWTGQGTGELFF
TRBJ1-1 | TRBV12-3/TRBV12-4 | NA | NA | TGTGCCAGCAGCTCAGGACAGCATGAAGCTTTCTTT | CASSSGQHEAFF
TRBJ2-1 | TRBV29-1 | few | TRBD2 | TGCAGCGCAGTACCGGGACTAGCGGGATCCTACAATGAGCAGTTCTTC | CSAVPGLAGSYNEQFF
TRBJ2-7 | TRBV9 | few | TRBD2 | TGTGCCAGCAGCGTTAGCGGGAGTAGCGACGAGCAGTACTTC | CASSVSGSSDEQYF
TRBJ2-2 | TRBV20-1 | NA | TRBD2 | TGCAGTGCGAGGCCCCCAGCGGGGATAAGCGGGGAGCTGTTTTTT | CSARPPAGISGELFF
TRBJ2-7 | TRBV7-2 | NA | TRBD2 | TGTGCCAGCAGCGGGGGGGTCTCGGGGAGGTTCTACGAGCAGTACTTC | CASSGGVSGRFYEQYF
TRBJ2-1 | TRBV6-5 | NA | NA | TGTGCCAGCACCCTCCGGTCAGGTGAGCAGTTCTTC | CASTLRSGEQFF
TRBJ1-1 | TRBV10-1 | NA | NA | TGCGCCAGCAGTGAGAGGGCTCAAGGCACTGAAGCTTTCTTT | CASSERAQGTEAFF
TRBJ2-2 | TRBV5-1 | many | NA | TGTGCCAGCAGCTTAGTCGCGGCGAACACCGGGGAGCTGTTTTTT | CASSLVAANTGELFF
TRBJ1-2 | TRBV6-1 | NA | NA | TGTGCCAGCAGTCCGGGGGGGCTTTCAAATGGCTACACCTTC | CASSPGGLSNGYTF
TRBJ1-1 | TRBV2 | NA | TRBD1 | TGTGCCAGCACAGGGGGCGGACGTGTGACTGAAGCTTTCTTT | CASTGGGRVTEAFF
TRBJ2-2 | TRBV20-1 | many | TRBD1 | TGCAGTGCGAGCAACGCCGGGACAGGGAACACCGGGGAGCTGTTTTTT | CSASNAGTGNTGELFF
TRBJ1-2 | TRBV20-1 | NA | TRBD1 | TGCAGTGCTAGAGATTCGGTATCGACGGGACAGACTAACTATGGCTACACCTTC | CSARDSVSTGQTNYGYTF
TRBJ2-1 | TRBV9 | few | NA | TGTGCCAGCAGCGTAGATGTAGGGCGTGGCAATGAGCAGTTCTTC | CASSVDVGRGNEQFF
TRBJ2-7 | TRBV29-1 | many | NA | TGCAGCGTTGGGGGACGGATGTCCTACGAGCAGTACTTC | CSVGGRMSYEQYF
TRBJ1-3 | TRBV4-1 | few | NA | TGCGCCAGCAGCCAGGGATACACTGGAAACACCATATATTTT | CASSQGYTGNTIYF
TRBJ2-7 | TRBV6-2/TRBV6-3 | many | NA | TGTGCCAGCAGTCCCCGCGGGGCGTCCTACGAGCAGTACTTC | CASSPRGASYEQYF
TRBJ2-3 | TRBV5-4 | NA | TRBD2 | TGTGCCAGCAGCGTCCGACTAGCGGGGATTGCAGATACGCAGTATTTT | CASSVRLAGIADTQYF
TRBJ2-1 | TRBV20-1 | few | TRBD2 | TGCAGTGCTAGACGGACTAGTGGGAATGAGCAGTTCTTC | CSARRTSGNEQFF
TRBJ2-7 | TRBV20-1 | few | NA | TGCAGTGCTATAGGTGTGCGGGTAACCTACGAGCAGTACTTC | CSAIGVRVTYEQYF
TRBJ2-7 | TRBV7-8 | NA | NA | TGTGCCAGCAGCTCATACATAGATGAGCAGTACTTC | CASSSYIDEQYF
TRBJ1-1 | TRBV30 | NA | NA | TGTGCCTGGAGGGGGTGGGAGAACACTGAAGCTTTCTTT | CAWRGWENTEAFF
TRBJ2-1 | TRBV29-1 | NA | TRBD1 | TGCAGCGTTACCGGGACAGGGGGCAATGAGCAGTTCTTC | CSVTGTGGNEQFF
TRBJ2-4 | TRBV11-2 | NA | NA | TGTGCCAGCAGCTTAGCCCTGGAGCACATTAAAAACATTCAGTACTTC | CASSLALEHIKNIQYF
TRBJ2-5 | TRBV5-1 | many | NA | TGCGCCAGCAGCTTGGAGAGGGGCGAGACCCAGTACTTC | CASSLERGETQYF
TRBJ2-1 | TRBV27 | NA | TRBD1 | TGTGCCAGCAGTTCGAGGACAGGGGGCACCTACAATGAGCAGTTCTTC | CASSSRTGGTYNEQFF
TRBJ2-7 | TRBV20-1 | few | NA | TGCAGTGCTAGAGAGGGAGCGGTCTACGAGCAGTACTTC | CSAREGAVYEQYF
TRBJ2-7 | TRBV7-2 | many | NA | TGTGCCAGCAGCCTCCGGGATCATTACGAGCAGTACTTC | CASSLRDHYEQYF
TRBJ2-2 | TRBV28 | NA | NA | TGTGGCAGCATAGGCTGGACAGACACCGGGGAGCTGTTTTTT | CGSIGWTDTGELFF